This entry describes one T cell receptor beta chain. Its antigen is still unknown. Here immunoSEQ multiplex PCR was the method, and the copy in TCRdb shows in-frame clones only, minus some. The sample consists of about 490,000 clones, about 72% of them appearing once. Germline V gene data show CDR1 as SNHLY and CDR2 as FYNNEI. Trimming removed 4 bases from V and 2 bases from J, with 6 bases in between. This CDR3 spans 12 amino acids. The data were obtained in a study of shared clonotypes between healthy human individuals. Study-level findings and limits: Few donors restricted represented genetic and exposure-history diversity. Tissue TCR repertoires likely differ from these blood-only repertoires.

Healthy HIV-negative adults with no recent acute infections or vaccinations were recruited as donors. V gene TRBV2 combines with J gene TRBJ2-7; D is ambiguous. The sample taken for sequencing was PBMCs. The sequence came from a woman aged 40 to 50 in good health. Some clones in this sample may be carry-over from other donors' samples. The CDR3 is CASSAQTYEQYF. CDR3 nucleotides: TGTGCCAGCAGTGCGCAGACCTACGAGCAGTACTTC. Full variable domain (missing parts from reference TRBV2 and TRBJ2-7): EPEVTQTPSHQVTQMGQEVILRCVPISNHLYFYWYRQILGQKVEFLVSFYNNEISEKSEIFDDQFSVERPDGSNFTLKIRSTKLEDSAMYFCASSAQTYEQYFGPGTRLTVT.